This record looks at one T cell receptor beta chain sequence and its context. The data belong to a study of beta chain features in type 1 diabetes. The sequenced template was cDNA made from the entire isolated RNA. Data came from immunoSEQ multiplex PCR; TCRdb stores just in-frame clones and leaves some out. This table has fewer than 200,000 clones, roughly 8% appearing once. Germline CDR1 reads SGHRS; CDR2 reads YFSETQ. V was pared by 3 bases and J by 3 bases, with 6 bases of the junction left unmatched. This CDR3 is 16 amino acids long. CD4+ naive, central memory, regulatory and stem cell-like memory subsets were isolated by sorting on CD45RO/CCR7/CD25/CD127/CD95/CD27.

This TCR was recovered from a man aged 18 to 29 in good health. The genes are TRBV5-1 and TRBJ2-2, with 9 positions matching TRBD1. Sample: central memory CD4+ T cells from blood. CDR3 protein: CASSSTGGLYTGELFF. In nucleotides, the CDR3 is TGCGCCAGCAGCTCGACAGGGGGATTATACACCGGGGAGCTGTTTTTT.